The 20 T cell receptor beta chains below come from one sample, sequenced in a study of beta chain features in type 1 diabetes. Since all of the isolated RNA was reverse transcribed, expressed TCRB transcripts were what got sequenced. Profiled with immunoSEQ multiplex PCR; TCRdb holds only in-frame clones, not every one. Among more than 300,000 clones listed, roughly 12% were seen once. Sequenced sample: naive CD4+ T cells from blood. These TCRs come from a man younger than 35 in good health.

At least ten counts were recorded for this clone. The CDR3 region has the DNA TGCGCCAGCAGCCAAGCTAGACAGGCCTACGAGCAGTACTTC. Its protein is CASSQARQAYEQYF. This chain uses TRBV4-3 with TRBJ2-7, with TRBD1 as a possible D gene (6 bases). The V gene lost 1 base and the J gene lost 2 bases, with 9 bases spanning the gap. Germline-derived CDR1 and CDR2 are LGHNA and YSLEER. The CDR3 loop spans 14 amino acids.

The chain uses TRBV11-2 and TRBJ2-7, with 8 bases fitting TRBD1. CDR3 size: 15 residues. Germline CDR1 is SGHAT and CDR2 is FQNNGV. Trimming took 5 bases from V and 7 from J; bases not matched to a gene: 13. DNA of the CDR3: TGTGCCAGCAGCACCAGACAGGGGATACTCGGGGAGCAGTACTTC. This translates into CASSTRQGILGEQYF.

The CDR3 spells CASSPSWQGSGYTF. The CDR3 coding sequence is TGTGCCAGCAGTCCTTCGTGGCAGGGGAGCGGCTACACCTTC. This chain links TRBV27 with TRBJ1-2, with D perhaps TRBD1 (6 bases). The CDR3 has 14 residues. The V gene lost 5 bases and the J gene lost 8 bases, with 18 bases spanning the gap. Germline-derived CDR1 and CDR2 are MNHEY and SMNVEV (reference sequence).

This clone was counted only a few times. The J gene is TRBJ1-1, the V gene TRBV28; 11 nucleotides agree with TRBD1. The germline CDR1 and CDR2 sequences are MDHEN and SYDVKM. V was clipped by 6 bases and J by 4 bases; unmatched bases: 7. The CDR3 totals 15 residues. The CDR3 region has the DNA TGTGCCAGCAGCCCCAGCGGACAGGGGGCCACTGAAGCTTTCTTT. Translating gives CASSPSGQGATEAFF.

This clone was recorded a few times. The chain uses TRBV4-3 and TRBJ2-1; the D gene is possibly TRBD2 (6 bases). The V end lost 0 bases, the J end lost 12 bases, and 15 bases lay between the germline ends. This CDR3 has 14 residues. Germline CDR1 LGHNA, CDR2 YSLEER. The CDR3 loop is CASSQDHGRDRQFF. As DNA, the CDR3 is TGCGCCAGCAGCCAAGATCACGGGCGGGACCGGCAGTTCTTC.

CDR3 protein: CASSLGPGGPYNEQFF. The CDR3, as DNA: TGTGCCAGCAGCTTAGGACCGGGAGGGCCCTACAATGAGCAGTTCTTC. V is TRBV7-2 and J is TRBJ2-1, with TRBD2 matching 8 bases. This CDR3 spans 16 amino acids. J was trimmed by 2 bases and V by 1 base; bases with no gene match: 4. Per germline, CDR1 SGHTA and CDR2 FQGNSA. Complete variable domain (other parts from reference TRBV7-2 and TRBJ2-1): GAGVSQSPSNKVTEKGKDVELRCDPISGHTALYWYRQSLGQGLEFLIYFQGNSAPDKSGLPSDRFSAERTGGSVSTLTIQRTQQEDSAVYLCASSLGPGGPYNEQFFGPGTRLTVL.

This clone has more than one count but fewer than ten. The rearrangement joins TRBV14 to TRBJ2-7; 8 bases align to TRBD2. The germline gives CDR1 SGHDN, CDR2 FVKESK. The length of the CDR3 is 15 residues. Germline trimming cut 7 bases from V and 5 bases from J; bases unmatched to any gene: 13. In DNA, the CDR3 is TGTGCCAGCAACCCGGGGGGCGGGAGGACCCACGAGCAGTACTTC. Its protein product is CASNPGGGRTHEQYF.

This clone turned up a few times. This chain connects TRBV4-3 to TRBJ1-4; D gene unclear. The germline V and J ends were trimmed by 0 bases and 8 bases, with 10 bases remaining between them. CDR1 and CDR2 from the germline V gene are LGHNA and YSLEER. This CDR3 is built from 14 residues. In nucleotides, the CDR3 is TGCGCCAGCAGCCAAGATGTATACAGAGAAAAACTGTTTTTT. As protein: CASSQDVYREKLFF.

The genes are TRBV7-9 and TRBJ1-2; 10 bases are shared with TRBD1. The CDR3 sequence is 15 residues long. Per the germline V gene, CDR1 is SEHNR and CDR2 is FQNEAQ (reference sequence). J lost 3 bases, V lost 5 bases, and 6 bases had no gene match. CDR3 sequence reads: CASSRDRGWDYGYTF. In nucleotides, the CDR3 is TGTGCCAGCAGCCGGGACAGGGGATGGGACTATGGCTACACCTTC.

A few counts support this clone. The V call is TRBV27, the J call TRBJ2-7; TRBD1 matches 8 bases. The CDR3 has 13 amino acids. V was clipped by 8 bases and J by 6 bases; unmatched bases: 9. Germline assignment: CDR1 MNHEY and CDR2 SMNVEV (reference sequence). CDR3 amino acids: CASGQGRAAEQYF. The CDR3 DNA follows: TGTGCCAGCGGACAGGGTAGGGCCGCCGAGCAGTACTTC.

This clone turned up a few times. V and J are TRBV25-1 and TRBJ1-4; D not resolved. Germline CDR1 MGHDK, CDR2 SYGVNS. The CDR3 spans 14 residues. Trimming cost V 0 bases and J 4 bases, with 6 bases left between them. This chain's CDR3 is CASSEYRINEKLFF. DNA of the CDR3: TGTGCCAGCAGTGAATACAGGATTAATGAAAAACTGTTTTTT. The variable domain in full, completed from reference TRBV25-1 and TRBJ1-4, reads EADIYQTPRYLVIGTGKKITLECSQTMGHDKMYWYQQDPGMELHLIHYSYGVNSTEKGDLSSESTVSRIRTEHFPLTLESARPSHTSQYLCASSEYRINEKLFFGSGTQLSVL.

There are a few counts of this clone. The V and J genes are TRBV18 and TRBJ2-7; TRBD1 agrees at 7 bases. There are 13 residues in the CDR3. V lost 5 bases, J lost 2 bases, and 3 bases stayed unmatched. Looked up from germline, CDR1 is KGHSH and CDR2 is LQKENI. This chain's CDR3 is CASSVDRAYEQYF. CDR3 DNA sequence: TGTGCCAGCTCAGTAGACAGGGCCTACGAGCAGTACTTC.

This clone was seen more than once but under ten times. V gene TRBV5-1 combines with J gene TRBJ1-5; D is uncertain. The CDR3 is 13 amino acids. Trimming pared 1 base from V and 5 bases from J, leaving 7 bases between. The germline CDR1 and CDR2 sequences are SGHRS and YFSETQ. In DNA form, the CDR3 reads TGCGCCAGCAGCTTGTCCGAGGATCAGCCCCAGCATTTT. Translated: CASSLSEDQPQHF.

The chain combines TRBV7-2 with TRBJ2-5; 8 nucleotides agree with TRBD2. The CDR3 sequence is 14 residues long. Per germline, CDR1 SGHTA and CDR2 FQGNSA. Trimming took 4 bases from V and 6 from J; bases not matched to a gene: 7. The CDR3 spells CASSSSRGGKTQYF. The CDR3 DNA reads TGTGCCAGCAGCTCGAGTCGCGGGGGGAAGACCCAGTACTTC.

The rearrangement joins TRBV4-3 to TRBJ2-1; D might be TRBD2 (7 bases). V was clipped by 0 bases and J by 3 bases, with 15 bases between them. The CDR3 extends over 17 amino acids. Germline lookup yields CDR1 LGHNA and CDR2 YSLEER. Here the CDR3 DNA reads TGCGCCAGCAGCCAAGAGGGGGCGGGAGCGGTCTACAATGAGCAGTTCTTC. This translates into CASSQEGAGAVYNEQFF.

This CDR3 is CASRGGAGVYYGYTF. In DNA, the CDR3 is TGTGCCAGCAGGGGGGGAGCAGGTGTCTATTATGGCTACACCTTC. V usage is TRBV28 and J usage is TRBJ1-2, with D possibly matching TRBD1 (5 bases). The CDR3 is 15 residues long. Trimming cost V 6 bases and J 5 bases, with 19 bases left between them. Germline lookup yields CDR1 MDHEN and CDR2 SYDVKM.

This clone showed up just a few times. The chain uses TRBV13 and TRBJ1-5, with D possibly being TRBD1 (6 bases). V was cut by 4 bases and J by 3 bases, with 13 bases left in between. Germline CDR1 reads PRHDT; CDR2 reads FYEKMQ (reference sequence). The CDR3 is 15 amino acids. The CDR3, as DNA: TGTGCCAGCAGCTCCTCCAACAGGGACAATCAGCCCCAGCATTTT. Its protein is CASSSSNRDNQPQHF.

This clone was seen a few times. This chain links TRBV7-9 with TRBJ2-2, with D unclear. The CDR3 sequence is 15 residues long. CDR1 and CDR2 from the germline V gene are SEHNR and FQNEAQ (reference sequence). Trimming took 5 bases from V and 0 from J, leaving 10 bases between them. Here the CDR3 reads CASSAYTANTGELFF. The CDR3 coding sequence is TGTGCCAGCAGCGCATACACCGCGAACACCGGGGAGCTGTTTTTT.

This clone appeared a few times. The rearrangement uses TRBV30 and TRBJ1-2; D possibly corresponds to TRBD1 (5 bases). The V end lost 3 bases, the J end lost 7 bases, and 15 bases lay between the germline ends. Germline lookup yields CDR1 GTSNPN and CDR2 SVGIG (reference sequence). The CDR3 consists of 13 residues. CDR3 nucleotides: TGTGCCTGGAGGGTAGGCGGGGCCCCTGGCTACACCTTC. It codes for CAWRVGGAPGYTF.

This clone has only a few counts. The V gene is TRBV27, the J gene TRBJ2-7; 10 bases agree with TRBD2. J was trimmed by 1 base and V by 6 bases; bases with no gene match: 3. Germline values: CDR1 MNHEY, CDR2 SMNVEV (reference sequence). This CDR3 spans 14 amino acids. DNA of the CDR3: TGTGCCAGCAGATTAGCGGGAGGTTCCTACGAGCAGTACTTC. This codes for CASRLAGGSYEQYF.